Listed below are T cell receptor beta chains from one sample, sequenced in a study of tumor and adjacent non-tumor tissue in lung cancer. TCRdb called the multiplex PCR reads again in MiXCR, with one record for every CDR3 protein. The sample carries 120,000 or so distinct CDR3 sequences, about 87% recorded once. Sequenced material: lung tumor tissue. These TCRs come from a man in his 70s with non-small cell lung cancer. Each CDR3 is given with its conserved first and last residue. D genes are given only for firm matches. Clone size appears in some rows only: once, few, many, or a class for an expanded clone.

TRBJ1-2 . . TRBV28 TGTGCTAGCAGTTTCGTCCGGCAGGTGAGGGGCTACACCTTC CASSFVRQVRGYTF
TRBJ2-1 . . TRBV6-1 TGTGCCAGTACCCTAAGGGGGGGCACCGGGTCCAATCGGCAGTTCTTC CASTLRGGTGSNRQFF
TRBJ1-2 . . TRBV4-1 TGTGCCAGCAGCCACTACGAGGGGGGGGATTTGGATGGCTACACCTTC CASSHYEGGDLDGYTF
TRBJ1-1 . . TRBV6-5 TGTGCCAGCAGTAGGACAGAGAACACTGAAGCTTTCTTT CASSRTENTEAFF
TRBJ1-2 TRBD1 . TRBV4-2 TGTGCCAGCAGGGGACAGGGTACGAGGAACTATGGCTATACCTTC CASRGQGTRNYGYTF
TRBJ2-7 . . TRBV4-1 TGCGCCAGCAGCCAACTGGTCGGGGGGCCCTACGAGCAGTACTTC CASSQLVGGPYEQYF
TRBJ2-7 . once TRBV28 TGTGCCAGCTGTCCTCCGCGGACCGAATACGAGCAGTACTTC CASCPPRTEYEQYF
TRBJ2-7 . . TRBV28 TGTGCCAACACCCCTACAGGGTTCTCATACGAGCAGTACTTC CANTPTGFSYEQYF
TRBJ2-5 TRBD1 . TRBV6-5 TGTGCCAGCAATTCCGCCGGGACAGGGTTCCCAGAAGAGGCCCAGTACTTC CASNSAGTGFPEEAQYF
TRBJ2-5 . . TRBV5-1 TGTGCCAACAGCTTGTTGAGTTTGGGACTTTCTGGGGGAGAGACCCAGTACTTC CANSLLSLGLSGGETQYF
TRBJ2-2 . . TRBV6-2/TRBV6-3 TGTGCCAGCAGCACGTGGACGTCACCCGGGGAGCTGTTATTT CASSTWTSPGELLF
TRBJ1-2 . few TRBV11-2 TGTGCCAGCAGCTTAGGGATTTCAAACCATGGCTACACCTTC CASSLGISNHGYTF
TRBJ2-2 . . TRBV14 TGTGCCAGCAACCTTCGCGGCGGGGACCTGTTTTTT CASNLRGGDLFF
TRBJ1-2 TRBD1 . TRBV10-1 TGTGCCAGCAGTCCCGGGGCAGGGGGCGAAGGCTACACCTTC CASSPGAGGEGYTF
TRBJ2-5 . few TRBV6-5 TGTGCCAGCAGTAAGGGTCTCGCAGGGACCCAGTACTTC CASSKGLAGTQYF
TRBJ1-4 . many TRBV28 TGTGCCAGCAGCAGTTACGGGGGGCGCTTACATGGTGAAAAACTGTTTTTT CASSSYGGRLHGEKLFF
TRBJ2-1 TRBD1 . TRBV6-1 TGTCCCAGCAGTGACCCGGGACAGCTAAATAATGATCAGTTCTTC CPSSDPGQLNNDQFF
TRBJ1-6 . once TRBV4-2 TGTGCCAGCAGCCAACTCGACACGGTGAATTCACCCCTCCACTTT CASSQLDTVNSPLHF
TRBJ2-1 . . TRBV11-3 TGTGCCAGCAGCTTAACTAGCTTGAGGGAGAATGAGCAGTTCTTC CASSLTSLRENEQFF
TRBJ2-3 TRBD2 . TRBV30 TGTGCCTTGAGTGATCGCGGGAGTAGCACAGATACGCAGTATTTT CALSDRGSSTDTQYF
TRBJ1-2 . many TRBV12-3/TRBV12-4 TGTGCCAGCAGTCCCGGAGCGGGTGGCTACACCTTC CASSPGAGGYTF
TRBJ1-1 . . TRBV6-6 TGTGCCAACAGAACAAGGTTCGGTAGATACGGCACTGAAGCCTTCTTT CANRTRFGRYGTEAFF
TRBJ2-2 . . TRBV11-2 TGTGCCAGCATCTTCCCATGCTACACCGGGGAACTGTTTTTT CASIFPCYTGELFF
TRBJ2-5 . few TRBV29-1 TGCAGCGTACAGGGACTCCCGGCTTATACCCACTTC CSVQGLPAYTHF
TRBJ2-1 . . TRBV20-1 TGCAGTGCTAGAAATTGGCTAGCGTTCTCCTACAATGAGCAGTTCTTC CSARNWLAFSYNEQFF
TRBJ2-5 . . TRBV20-1 TGCAGTGTCCCGCTGACAGGGAGGGAGACCCGGTACTTC CSVPLTGRETRYF
TRBJ2-7 . . TRBV20-1 TGTAGTGCTAGGGGCAGCGTGGGGTCGGGGGCCTACGAGCAGTACTTC CSARGSVGSGAYEQYF
TRBJ2-5 . . TRBV6-2/TRBV6-3 TGTGCCAGCAGTAAACGAGACGGCTCAGGGACCCAATACTTC CASSKRDGSGTQYF
TRBJ2-3 TRBD2 . TRBV4-3 TGCACCAGCAACCAAGATCTAGCGGGAGGGCCAGATACGCAGTATTTT CTSNQDLAGGPDTQYF
TRBJ2-1 TRBD1 . TRBV5-4 TGTGCAAGTGGCTTTAAGGGGGACAGGGGGTTCCCCGATGAGCAGTTCTTC CASGFKGDRGFPDEQFF
TRBJ2-5 TRBD1 once TRBV29-1 TGCATCATTGACTGGGGACAGAGGGGGACCCAGTACTTC CIIDWGQRGTQYF
TRBJ2-2 TRBD1 . TRBV5-4 TGTGCCAGCAACCCGCCGGGACAGGATTTGATGAACACCGGGGAGCTGTTTTTT CASNPPGQDLMNTGELFF
TRBJ1-1 . . TRBV20-1 TGCCCGGGGGCAGACCCCATGAACACTGAAGTTTTCTTT CPGADPMNTEVFF
TRBJ2-2 . . TRBV11-2 TGTGCCAGCAGCCCCGGAGGACTATCATTTGGGGAGCTGTTTTTT CASSPGGLSFGELFF
TRBJ2-2 TRBD2 . TRBV7-3 TGTGCCAGCAGCTTGATCCCAGCGGGGGGCCGGGCCACCGGGGAGCTGTTTTTT CASSLIPAGGRATGELFF
TRBJ2-1 TRBD2 many TRBV7-9 TGTGCCAGCAGCTTAGGACTAGCGGTCTACAATGAGCAGTTCTTC CASSLGLAVYNEQFF
TRBJ2-3 TRBD2 . TRBV4-2 TGTGCCAACAGTCAAGAGAGCGGGGGGGGCACAGATACGCAGTATTTT CANSQESGGGTDTQYF
TRBJ2-5 . many TRBV28 TGTGCCAGCCGGACGGTAATACAAGAGACCCAGTACTTC CASRTVIQETQYF
TRBJ1-2 . . TRBV20-1 TGTACTGCTAAAGGAGGTGGTTACACCTTC CTAKGGGYTF
TRBJ1-4 . . TRBV11-2 TGTGCCAGCCGCAAGAGTGGGACAAGTAATGAAAAACTGTTTTTT CASRKSGTSNEKLFF